Sequencing of this T cell receptor beta chain was carried out in a study of OX40 agonist ivuxolimab in advanced cancers. About the research overall: Ivuxolimab, an agonistic anti-OX40 (CD134) antibody, was given to patients. Prior anti-PD-1, anti-PD-L1 or anti-CTLA-4 therapy was allowed; around 40% had some.

To note about this clone: Its antigen is undetermined.

Study-wide points: Among expanded peripheral T cells, antigen specificity went undetermined.

The CDR3 is 14 amino acids. Germline loops: CDR1 SNHLY, CDR2 FYNNEI. The ends lost 7 bases at V and 4 bases at J; junction bases unmatched: 6. Systemic immunosuppression or autoimmune disease history was grounds to exclude patients. The protocol was immunoSEQ multiplex PCR, while the TCRdb copy is restricted to in-frame clones and leaves out a portion. The data contain approximately 59,000 clones, around four fifths of them singletons. The receptor was isolated from an adult with an advanced solid tumor such as melanoma, head and neck, liver or kidney cancer. The V call is TRBV2, the J call TRBJ2-5, with TRBD2 matching over 10 bases. This sample comprised CD4+ or CD8+ T cells sorted from blood, obtained in a trial of the OX40 agonist ivuxolimab. Written as DNA, the CDR3 is TGTGCCAGCAAAGAGCGGGGGGGTGGAGAGACCCAGTACTTC. Encoded protein: CASKERGGGETQYF.